This is a list of T cell receptor beta chains from one sample in a study of blood T cell repertoires in COVID-19. The assay was immunoSEQ multiplex PCR, and TCRdb's table has in-frame clones only and misses some. The table lists 250,000 to 350,000 clones, roughly 88% of them singletons. The material sequenced was peripheral blood. The receptor source for this set is a human donor with COVID-19, enrolled during active disease. The donor label of this sample is uncertain. Both conserved end residues are part of each CDR3. A D gene is named only where the DNA matches it firmly. A row's size may be missing; if present it is once, few, many or a size class.

J gene: TRBJ2-5
D gene: -
V gene: TRBV7-3
clone size: -
CDR3 protein: CASSKQGQETQYF
CDR3 DNA: TGTGCCAGCAGCAAACAGGGTCAAGAGACCCAGTACTTC

J gene: TRBJ1-4
D gene: TRBD1
V gene: TRBV28
clone size: -
CDR3 protein: CASSKETGGAEKLFF
CDR3 DNA: TGTGCCAGCAGCAAGGAGACAGGGGGCGCGGAAAAACTGTTTTTT

J gene: TRBJ1-5
D gene: TRBD1
V gene: TRBV16
clone size: -
CDR3 protein: CASSWTGETYSNQPQHF
CDR3 DNA: TGTGCCAGCAGCTGGACAGGGGAGACATATAGCAATCAGCCCCAGCATTTT

J gene: TRBJ1-1
D gene: -
V gene: TRBV10-3
clone size: -
CDR3 protein: CAITQAGTIDTEAFF
CDR3 DNA: TGTGCCATCACCCAAGCGGGGACAATTGACACTGAAGCTTTCTTT

J gene: TRBJ2-7
D gene: TRBD1
V gene: TRBV29-1
clone size: -
CDR3 protein: CSAGTGDYEQYF
CDR3 DNA: TGCAGCGCCGGGACAGGGGACTACGAGCAGTACTTC

J gene: TRBJ2-7
D gene: TRBD2
V gene: TRBV7-6
clone size: -
CDR3 protein: CASSGRAGGLVAYEQYF
CDR3 DNA: TGTGCCAGCAGCGGACGTGCCGGGGGACTAGTTGCCTACGAGCAGTACTTC

J gene: TRBJ2-5
D gene: -
V gene: TRBV7-8
clone size: -
CDR3 protein: CASSTTGQETQYF
CDR3 DNA: TGTGCCAGCAGCACGACAGGTCAAGAGACCCAGTACTTC

J gene: TRBJ1-2
D gene: TRBD1
V gene: TRBV3-1/TRBV3-2
clone size: -
CDR3 protein: CASSQPDRGPYGYTF
CDR3 DNA: TGTGCCAGCAGCCAACCGGACAGGGGTCCATATGGCTACACCTTC

J gene: TRBJ1-1
D gene: -
V gene: TRBV27
clone size: -
CDR3 protein: CASSSLPTQRGTEAFF
CDR3 DNA: TGTGCCAGCAGCTCCCTCCCGACCCAACGAGGGACTGAAGCTTTCTTT

J gene: TRBJ2-1
D gene: -
V gene: TRBV4-3
clone size: -
CDR3 protein: CASSLAHWQANEQFF
CDR3 DNA: TGCGCCAGCAGCCTCGCCCACTGGCAGGCGAATGAGCAGTTCTTC

J gene: TRBJ1-1
D gene: -
V gene: TRBV6-6
clone size: -
CDR3 protein: CASSYVQDNTEAFF
CDR3 DNA: TGTGCCAGCAGTTACGTCCAGGATAACACTGAAGCTTTCTTT

J gene: TRBJ1-6
D gene: -
V gene: TRBV2
clone size: -
CDR3 protein: CASSETGFFSPLHF
CDR3 DNA: TGTGCCAGCAGTGAAACGGGATTTTTCTCACCCCTCCACTTT

J gene: TRBJ2-3
D gene: TRBD2
V gene: TRBV19
clone size: -
CDR3 protein: CASRREGHTDTQYF
CDR3 DNA: TGTGCCAGTAGACGGGAGGGCCACACAGATACGCAGTATTTT

J gene: TRBJ2-7
D gene: -
V gene: TRBV9
clone size: -
CDR3 protein: CASSVAGGGDSYEQYF
CDR3 DNA: TGTGCCAGCAGCGTAGCTGGGGGAGGAGACTCCTACGAGCAGTACTTC

J gene: TRBJ2-2
D gene: -
V gene: TRBV9
clone size: -
CDR3 protein: CASSVRNTGELFF
CDR3 DNA: TGTGCCAGCAGCGTTCGGAACACCGGGGAGCTGTTTTTT

J gene: TRBJ2-1
D gene: TRBD1
V gene: TRBV27
clone size: -
CDR3 protein: CASSQPGTGDDNEQFF
CDR3 DNA: TGTGCCAGCAGTCAACCTGGGACAGGGGATGACAATGAGCAGTTCTTC

J gene: TRBJ2-7
D gene: TRBD1
V gene: TRBV4-3
clone size: -
CDR3 protein: CASSRATGTGSSYEQYF
CDR3 DNA: TGCGCCAGCAGCCGAGCTACCGGGACAGGGAGCTCCTACGAGCAGTACTTC

J gene: TRBJ1-2
D gene: TRBD1
V gene: TRBV12-3/TRBV12-4
clone size: -
CDR3 protein: CAREQGNYGYTF
CDR3 DNA: TGTGCCAGAGAACAGGGGAACTATGGCTACACCTTC

J gene: TRBJ1-6
D gene: -
V gene: TRBV28
clone size: -
CDR3 protein: CASSSPRTGTRSYNSPLHF
CDR3 DNA: TGTGCCAGCAGTTCCCCACGAACAGGGACGCGCTCCTATAATTCACCCCTCCACTTT

J gene: TRBJ2-3
D gene: -
V gene: TRBV5-1
clone size: -
CDR3 protein: CASSRGEADTQYF
CDR3 DNA: TGCGCCAGTTCCAGGGGCGAGGCAGATACGCAGTATTTT

J gene: TRBJ2-2
D gene: TRBD1
V gene: TRBV28
clone size: -
CDR3 protein: CASSFPSPGQGAYTGELFF
CDR3 DNA: TGTGCCAGCAGTTTCCCCTCTCCGGGACAGGGGGCGTACACCGGGGAGCTGTTTTTT

J gene: TRBJ1-5
D gene: TRBD1
V gene: TRBV6-4
clone size: -
CDR3 protein: CASSPTGGSNQPQHF
CDR3 DNA: TGTGCCAGCAGTCCTACAGGGGGTAGCAATCAGCCCCAGCATTTT

J gene: TRBJ2-1
D gene: TRBD2
V gene: TRBV7-7
clone size: -
CDR3 protein: CASSLEGLAGGEQFF
CDR3 DNA: TGTGCTAGCAGCTTAGAGGGGCTAGCGGGAGGAGAGCAGTTCTTC

J gene: TRBJ2-7
D gene: -
V gene: TRBV6-5
clone size: -
CDR3 protein: CASSSLAFHEQYF
CDR3 DNA: TGTGCCAGCAGTTCCCTAGCGTTCCACGAGCAGTACTTC

J gene: TRBJ1-4
D gene: -
V gene: TRBV6-4
clone size: few
CDR3 protein: CASSDREGEKLFF
CDR3 DNA: TGTGCCAGCAGTGACAGGGAGGGCGAAAAACTGTTTTTT

J gene: TRBJ2-7
D gene: TRBD2
V gene: TRBV7-2
clone size: few
CDR3 protein: CASSLLEAGAYEQYF
CDR3 DNA: TGTGCCAGCAGCTTACTTGAAGCGGGAGCCTACGAGCAGTACTTC

J gene: TRBJ1-5
D gene: TRBD1
V gene: TRBV7-2
clone size: -
CDR3 protein: CASSFRTGRNQPQHF
CDR3 DNA: TGTGCCAGCAGCTTCCGGACAGGGAGAAATCAGCCCCAGCATTTT

J gene: TRBJ1-1
D gene: -
V gene: TRBV5-8
clone size: -
CDR3 protein: CASSLNGLNTEAFF
CDR3 DNA: TGTGCCAGCAGCTTGAACGGTTTGAACACTGAAGCTTTCTTT

J gene: TRBJ2-2
D gene: -
V gene: TRBV30
clone size: -
CDR3 protein: CAWSVRGTGELFF
CDR3 DNA: TGTGCCTGGAGTGTTAGGGGCACCGGGGAGCTGTTTTTT

J gene: TRBJ1-1
D gene: TRBD1
V gene: TRBV2
clone size: -
CDR3 protein: CASSALQGANTEAFF
CDR3 DNA: TGTGCCAGCAGCGCGCTACAGGGGGCCAACACTGAAGCTTTCTTT

J gene: TRBJ1-1
D gene: TRBD1
V gene: TRBV6-5
clone size: -
CDR3 protein: CASKTSGTGNTEAFF
CDR3 DNA: TGTGCCAGCAAGACATCTGGGACAGGAAACACTGAAGCTTTCTTT

J gene: TRBJ1-1
D gene: -
V gene: TRBV15
clone size: -
CDR3 protein: CATSRRSGGEAFF
CDR3 DNA: TGTGCCACCAGCAGACGGTCGGGGGGGGAAGCTTTCTTT

J gene: TRBJ2-5
D gene: -
V gene: TRBV7-7
clone size: -
CDR3 protein: CASSLGGTPEETQYF
CDR3 DNA: TGTGCTAGCAGCTTAGGAGGAACCCCAGAAGAGACCCAGTACTTC

J gene: TRBJ2-3
D gene: TRBD2
V gene: TRBV3-1/TRBV3-2
clone size: -
CDR3 protein: CASSLTSGVNTDTQYF
CDR3 DNA: TGTGCCAGCAGCCTGACTAGCGGGGTTAACACAGATACGCAGTATTTT

J gene: TRBJ1-4
D gene: -
V gene: TRBV25-1
clone size: -
CDR3 protein: CASTPRATNEKLFF
CDR3 DNA: TGTGCCAGCACTCCCAGGGCAACTAATGAAAAACTGTTTTTT

J gene: TRBJ1-5
D gene: TRBD1
V gene: TRBV9
clone size: -
CDR3 protein: CASSAWDSGNQPQHF
CDR3 DNA: TGTGCCAGCAGCGCCTGGGACAGTGGCAATCAGCCCCAGCATTTT

J gene: TRBJ2-2
D gene: -
V gene: TRBV27
clone size: -
CDR3 protein: CASSLGRGYTGELFF
CDR3 DNA: TGTGCCAGCAGTTTGGGCAGGGGTTATACCGGGGAGCTGTTTTTT

J gene: TRBJ1-2
D gene: -
V gene: TRBV27
clone size: -
CDR3 protein: CASTATGGKGYTF
CDR3 DNA: TGTGCCAGCACCGCGACGGGAGGGAAGGGCTACACCTTC

J gene: TRBJ2-6
D gene: TRBD1
V gene: TRBV15
clone size: once
CDR3 protein: CATSRGQSAGANVLTF
CDR3 DNA: TGTGCCACCAGCAGGGGACAGAGTGCCGGGGCCAACGTCCTGACTTTC

J gene: TRBJ2-3
D gene: -
V gene: TRBV5-4
clone size: -
CDR3 protein: CASSLASADTDTQYF
CDR3 DNA: TGTGCCAGCAGCTTGGCCTCGGCGGACACAGATACGCAGTATTTT

J gene: TRBJ2-1
D gene: -
V gene: TRBV6-5
clone size: -
CDR3 protein: CASTLQGGDEQFF
CDR3 DNA: TGTGCCAGCACCCTACAGGGTGGGGATGAGCAGTTCTTC

J gene: TRBJ1-2
D gene: -
V gene: TRBV4-2
clone size: once
CDR3 protein: CASSQEAQGQNGYTF
CDR3 DNA: TGTGCCAGCAGCCAGGAGGCACAGGGCCAAAATGGCTACACCTTC

J gene: TRBJ1-4
D gene: -
V gene: TRBV19
clone size: -
CDR3 protein: CASKSRGDATNEKLFF
CDR3 DNA: TGTGCCAGTAAATCCAGAGGAGATGCAACTAATGAAAAACTGTTTTTT

J gene: TRBJ1-1
D gene: -
V gene: TRBV5-1
clone size: few
CDR3 protein: CASSLTGVGEAFF
CDR3 DNA: TGCGCCAGCAGCTTGACCGGGGTCGGTGAAGCTTTCTTT

J gene: TRBJ2-5
D gene: -
V gene: TRBV7-2
clone size: once
CDR3 protein: CASSLRRGGQETQYF
CDR3 DNA: TGTGCCAGCAGTTTACGAAGGGGGGGACAAGAGACCCAGTACTTC

J gene: TRBJ2-7
D gene: -
V gene: TRBV7-2
clone size: -
CDR3 protein: CASSAYAPYEQYF
CDR3 DNA: TGTGCCAGCAGCGCCTACGCTCCCTACGAGCAGTACTTC